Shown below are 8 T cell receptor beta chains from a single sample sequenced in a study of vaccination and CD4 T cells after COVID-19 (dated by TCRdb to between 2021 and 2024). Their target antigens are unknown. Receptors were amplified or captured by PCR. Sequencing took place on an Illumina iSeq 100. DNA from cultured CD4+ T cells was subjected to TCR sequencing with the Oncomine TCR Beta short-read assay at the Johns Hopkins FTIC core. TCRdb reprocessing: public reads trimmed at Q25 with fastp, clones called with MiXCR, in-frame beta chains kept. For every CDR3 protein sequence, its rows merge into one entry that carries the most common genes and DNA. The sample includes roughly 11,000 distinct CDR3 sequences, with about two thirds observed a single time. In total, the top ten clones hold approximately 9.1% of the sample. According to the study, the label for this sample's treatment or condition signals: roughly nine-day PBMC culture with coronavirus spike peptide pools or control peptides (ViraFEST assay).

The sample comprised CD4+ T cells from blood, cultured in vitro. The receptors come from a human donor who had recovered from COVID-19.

The CDR3 nucleotides read TGTGCCATCAGTGTGGGGGATGGCTATGGCTACACCTTC. It codes for CAISVGDGYGYTF. The V gene is TRBV10-3, the J gene TRBJ1-2; possibly TRBD1 for D (5 bases). In germline, CDR1 is ENHRY, CDR2 SYGVKD. Trimming shortened V by 4 bases and J by 4 bases, and 10 bases separated the two germline ends. The CDR3 is 13 residues long.

The chain's CDR3 is CSAYHRGTQNSPLHF. CDR3 DNA sequence: TGCAGTGCTTACCACCGGGGGACCCAAAATTCACCCCTCCACTTT. The rearrangement links TRBV20-1 to TRBJ1-6, with D perhaps TRBD1 (5 bases). Per the germline V gene, CDR1 is DFQATT and CDR2 is SNEGSKA (reference sequence). The CDR3 runs 15 residues. V lost 5 bases, J lost 7 bases, and 18 bases lay in between.

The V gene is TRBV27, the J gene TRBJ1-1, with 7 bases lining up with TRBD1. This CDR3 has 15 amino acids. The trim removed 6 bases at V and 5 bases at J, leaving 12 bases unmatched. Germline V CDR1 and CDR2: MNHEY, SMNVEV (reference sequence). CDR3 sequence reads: CASSLYQQGRTEAFF. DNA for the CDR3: TGTGCCAGCAGCTTGTACCAACAGGGGAGGACTGAAGCTTTCTTT.

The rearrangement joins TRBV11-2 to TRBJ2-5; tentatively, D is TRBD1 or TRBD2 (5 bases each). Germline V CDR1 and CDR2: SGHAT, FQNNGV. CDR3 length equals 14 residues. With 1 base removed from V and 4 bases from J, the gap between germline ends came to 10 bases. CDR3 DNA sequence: TGTGCCAGCAGCTTAGGGGGACCTGGAGAGACCCAGTACTTC. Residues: CASSLGGPGETQYF.

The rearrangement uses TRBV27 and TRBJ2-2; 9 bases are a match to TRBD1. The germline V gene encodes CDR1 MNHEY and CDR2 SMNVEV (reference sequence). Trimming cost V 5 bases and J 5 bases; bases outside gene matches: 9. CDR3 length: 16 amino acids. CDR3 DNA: TGTGCCAGCAGTCCCACAGGGGGCGCGTATACCGGGGAGCTGTTTTTT. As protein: CASSPTGGAYTGELFF.

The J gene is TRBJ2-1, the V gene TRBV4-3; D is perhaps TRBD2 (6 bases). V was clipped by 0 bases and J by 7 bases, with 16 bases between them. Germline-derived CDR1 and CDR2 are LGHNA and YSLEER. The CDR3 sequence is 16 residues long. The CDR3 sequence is CASSQEWASARNEQFF. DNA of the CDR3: TGCGCCAGCAGCCAAGAATGGGCTAGCGCGAGGAATGAGCAGTTCTTC.

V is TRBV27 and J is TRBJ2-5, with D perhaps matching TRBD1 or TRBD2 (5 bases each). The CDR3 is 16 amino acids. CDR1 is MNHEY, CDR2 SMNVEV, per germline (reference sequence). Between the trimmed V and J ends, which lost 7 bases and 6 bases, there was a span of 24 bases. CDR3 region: CASKTFRGQRHQTQYF. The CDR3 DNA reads TGTGCCAGCAAGACATTCCGGGGCCAGAGGCATCAGACCCAGTACTTC.

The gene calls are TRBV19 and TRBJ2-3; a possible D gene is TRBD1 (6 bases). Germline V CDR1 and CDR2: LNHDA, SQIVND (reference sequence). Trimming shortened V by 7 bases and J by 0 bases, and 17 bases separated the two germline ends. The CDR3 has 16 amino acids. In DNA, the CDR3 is TGTGCCAGTACCCTTAGACAGGCGACTAGCACAGATACGCAGTATTTT. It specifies CASTLRQATSTDTQYF.